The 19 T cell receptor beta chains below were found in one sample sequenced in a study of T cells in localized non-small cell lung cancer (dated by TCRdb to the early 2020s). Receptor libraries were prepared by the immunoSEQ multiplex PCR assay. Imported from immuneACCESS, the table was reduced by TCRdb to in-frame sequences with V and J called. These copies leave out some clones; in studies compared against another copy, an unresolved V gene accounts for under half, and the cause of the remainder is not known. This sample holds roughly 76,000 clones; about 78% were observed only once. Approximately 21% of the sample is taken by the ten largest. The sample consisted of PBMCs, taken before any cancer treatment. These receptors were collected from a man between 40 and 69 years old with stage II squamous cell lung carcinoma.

This CDR3 reads CASSIDGRAYGYTF. In DNA form, the CDR3 reads TGTGCCAGTAGTATAGATGGCAGGGCCTATGGCTACACCTTC. V is TRBV19 and J is TRBJ1-2; a weak D match, TRBD1 (5 bases). CDR1 is LNHDA and CDR2 is SQIVND in the germline V gene (reference sequence). CDR3 length: 14 residues. V lost 0 bases and J 4 bases, leaving 9 bases between the germline ends.

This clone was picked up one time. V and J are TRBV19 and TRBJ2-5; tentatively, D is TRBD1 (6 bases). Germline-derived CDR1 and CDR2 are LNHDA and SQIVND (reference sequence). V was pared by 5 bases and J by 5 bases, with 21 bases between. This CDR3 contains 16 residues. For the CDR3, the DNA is TGTGCCAGTAGTTCGACCCCGGGACATCTGGGGGAGACCCAGTACTTC. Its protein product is CASSSTPGHLGETQYF.

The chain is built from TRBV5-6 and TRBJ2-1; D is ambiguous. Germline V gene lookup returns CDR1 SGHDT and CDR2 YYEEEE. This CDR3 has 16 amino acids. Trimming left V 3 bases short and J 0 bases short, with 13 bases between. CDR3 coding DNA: TGTGCCAGCAGCTCTTCCGGCGTTAACTCCTACAATGAGCAGTTCTTC. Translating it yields CASSSSGVNSYNEQFF.

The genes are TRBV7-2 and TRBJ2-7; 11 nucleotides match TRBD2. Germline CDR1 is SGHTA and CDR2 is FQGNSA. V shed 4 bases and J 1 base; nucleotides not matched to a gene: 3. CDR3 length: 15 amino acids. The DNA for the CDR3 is TGTGCCAGCAGCTCGACTAGCGGGGTGTCCTACGAGCAGTACTTC. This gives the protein CASSSTSGVSYEQYF.

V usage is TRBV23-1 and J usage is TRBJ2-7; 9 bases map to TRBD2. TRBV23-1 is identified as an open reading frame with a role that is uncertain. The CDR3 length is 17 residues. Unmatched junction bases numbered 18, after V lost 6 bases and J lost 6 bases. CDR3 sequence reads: CASRGDGSGSFFVEQYF. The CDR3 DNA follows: TGCGCCAGCAGGGGGGACGGTAGCGGGAGCTTTTTTGTCGAGCAGTACTTC.

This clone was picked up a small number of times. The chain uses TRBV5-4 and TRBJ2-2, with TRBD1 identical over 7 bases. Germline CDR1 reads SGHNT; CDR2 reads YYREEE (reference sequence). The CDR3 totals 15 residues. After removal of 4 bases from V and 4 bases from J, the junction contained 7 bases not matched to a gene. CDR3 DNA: TGTGCCAGCAGCCGCAAGGACAGGCCCACCGGGGAGCTGTTTTTT. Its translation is CASSRKDRPTGELFF. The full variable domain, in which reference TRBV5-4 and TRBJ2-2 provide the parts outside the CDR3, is ETGVTQSPTHLIKTRGQQVTLRCSSQSGHNTVSWYQQALGQGPQFIFQYYREEENGRGNFPPRFSGLQFPNYSSELNVNALELDDSALYLCASSRKDRPTGELFFGEGSRLTVL.

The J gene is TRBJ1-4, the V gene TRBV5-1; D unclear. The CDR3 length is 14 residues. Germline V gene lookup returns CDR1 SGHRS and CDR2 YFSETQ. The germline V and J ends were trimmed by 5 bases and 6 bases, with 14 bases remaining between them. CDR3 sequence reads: CASSLLLGDEKLFF. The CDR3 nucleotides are TGCGCCAGCAGTCTACTCCTAGGCGATGAAAAACTGTTTTTT.

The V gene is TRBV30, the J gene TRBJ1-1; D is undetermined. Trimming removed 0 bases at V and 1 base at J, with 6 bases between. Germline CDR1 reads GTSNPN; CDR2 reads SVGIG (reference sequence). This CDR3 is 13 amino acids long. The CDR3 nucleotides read TGTGCCTGGAGTGTACAAGCGAACACTGAAGCTTTCTTT. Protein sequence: CAWSVQANTEAFF. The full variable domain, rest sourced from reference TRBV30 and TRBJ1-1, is SQTIHQWPATLVQPVGSPLSLECTVEGTSNPNLYWYRQAAGRGLQLLFYSVGIGQISSEVPQNLSASRPQDRQFILSSKKLLLSDSGFYLCAWSVQANTEAFFGQGTRLTVV.

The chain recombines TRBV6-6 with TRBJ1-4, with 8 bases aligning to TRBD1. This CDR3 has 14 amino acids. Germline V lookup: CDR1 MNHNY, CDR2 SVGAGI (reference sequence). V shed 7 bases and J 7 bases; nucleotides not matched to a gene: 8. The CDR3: CASKAGGVIEKLFF. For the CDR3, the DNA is TGTGCCAGCAAGGCAGGGGGCGTCATTGAAAAACTGTTTTTT.

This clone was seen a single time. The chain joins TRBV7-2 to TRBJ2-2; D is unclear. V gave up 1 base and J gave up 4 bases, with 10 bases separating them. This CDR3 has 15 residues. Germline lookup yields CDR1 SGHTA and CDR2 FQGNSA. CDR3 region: CASSLERHSTGELFF. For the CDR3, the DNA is TGTGCCAGCAGCTTAGAGAGGCACAGCACCGGGGAGCTGTTTTTT.

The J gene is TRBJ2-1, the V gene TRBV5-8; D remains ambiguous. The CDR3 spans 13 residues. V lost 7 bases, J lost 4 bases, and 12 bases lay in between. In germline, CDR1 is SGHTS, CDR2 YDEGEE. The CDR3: CASAPPVYNEQFF. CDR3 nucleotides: TGTGCCAGCGCGCCTCCTGTTTACAATGAGCAGTTCTTC.

The CDR3 loop is CASRTSRSSYNEQFF. CDR3 in DNA: TGTGCCAGTAGAACTAGCCGTAGCTCCTACAATGAGCAGTTCTTC. This chain joins TRBV19 and TRBJ2-1; D perhaps matches TRBD2 (6 bases). Germline V lookup: CDR1 LNHDA, CDR2 SQIVND (reference sequence). V shed 6 bases and J shed 0 bases, with 12 bases lying between them. CDR3 length equals 15 residues.

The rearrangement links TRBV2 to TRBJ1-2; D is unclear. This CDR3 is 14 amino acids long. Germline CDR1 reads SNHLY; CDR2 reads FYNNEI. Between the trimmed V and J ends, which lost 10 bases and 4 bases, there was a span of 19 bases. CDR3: CATLPLAVSYGYTF. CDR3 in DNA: TGTGCCACCTTGCCTTTAGCGGTTTCCTATGGCTACACCTTC.

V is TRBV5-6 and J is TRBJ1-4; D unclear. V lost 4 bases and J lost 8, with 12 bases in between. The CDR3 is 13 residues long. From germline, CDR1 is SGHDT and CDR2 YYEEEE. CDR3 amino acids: CASSPPTGEKLFF. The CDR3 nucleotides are TGTGCCAGCAGCCCCCCGACGGGCGAAAAACTGTTTTTT.

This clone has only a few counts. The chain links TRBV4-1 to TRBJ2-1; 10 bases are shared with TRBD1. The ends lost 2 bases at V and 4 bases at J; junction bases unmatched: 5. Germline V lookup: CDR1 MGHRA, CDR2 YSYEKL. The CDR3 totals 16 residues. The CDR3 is CASSQTGQGGYNEQFF. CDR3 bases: TGCGCCAGCAGCCAAACCGGACAGGGGGGGTACAATGAGCAGTTCTTC.

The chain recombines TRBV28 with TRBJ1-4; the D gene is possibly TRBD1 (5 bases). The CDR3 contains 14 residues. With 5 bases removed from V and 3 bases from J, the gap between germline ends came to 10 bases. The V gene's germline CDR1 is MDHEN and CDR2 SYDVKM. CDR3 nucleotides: TGTGCCAGCAGTCGTGGGGGGTCTAATGAAAAACTGTTTTTT. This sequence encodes CASSRGGSNEKLFF.

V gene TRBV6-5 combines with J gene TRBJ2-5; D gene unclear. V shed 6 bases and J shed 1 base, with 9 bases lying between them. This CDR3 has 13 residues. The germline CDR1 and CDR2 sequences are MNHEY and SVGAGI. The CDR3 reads CASREGSQETQYF. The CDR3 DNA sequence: TGTGCCAGCAGGGAAGGATCCCAAGAGACCCAGTACTTC.

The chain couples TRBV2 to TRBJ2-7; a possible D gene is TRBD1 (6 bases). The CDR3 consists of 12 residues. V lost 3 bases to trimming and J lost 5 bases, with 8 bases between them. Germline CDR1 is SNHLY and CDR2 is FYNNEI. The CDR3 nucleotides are TGTGCCAGCAGTGATAACAGGGACGAGCAGTACTTC. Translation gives CASSDNRDEQYF.

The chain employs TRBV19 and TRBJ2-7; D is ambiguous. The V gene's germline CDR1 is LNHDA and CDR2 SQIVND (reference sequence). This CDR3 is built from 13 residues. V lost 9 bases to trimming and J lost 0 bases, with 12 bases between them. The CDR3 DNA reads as TGTGCCAGCCGGCCGAACCCCTCCTACGAGCAGTACTTC. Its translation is CASRPNPSYEQYF.